A single sample is the source of the 3 T cell receptor beta chains below, sequenced in a study of blood T cell repertoires in COVID-19. Generated by immunoSEQ multiplex PCR, the TCRdb table keeps only in-frame clones and is missing some. The table includes under 200,000 clones, 74% detected once. The sample comprised peripheral blood. Every receptor here comes from an elderly woman with acute or convalescent COVID-19.

J is TRBJ2-5 and V is TRBV5-4, with 7 bases identical to TRBD2. V lost 1 base and J lost 2; bases outside the gene matches: 5. Germline lookup yields CDR1 SGHNT and CDR2 YYREEE (reference sequence). The CDR3 has 15 amino acids. CDR3 sequence (DNA): TGTGCCAGCAGCTTGAGACTAGCAGGACAAGAGACCCAGTACTTC. It translates to CASSLRLAGQETQYF.

The chain combines TRBV14 with TRBJ2-3, with 9 bases aligning to TRBD1. In germline, CDR1 is SGHDN, CDR2 FVKESK. Unmatched junction bases numbered 9, after V lost 4 bases and J lost 7 bases. The CDR3 totals 15 residues. The CDR3 sequence: CASSPRTGVANTQYF. CDR3 nucleotides: TGTGCCAGCAGCCCTAGGACAGGGGTAGCAAATACGCAGTATTTT.

This chain's CDR3 is CASSPGLAGSNEQFF. CDR3 sequence (DNA): TGTGCCAGCAGCCCCGGACTAGCGGGATCCAATGAGCAGTTCTTC. The gene calls are TRBV7-2 and TRBJ2-1; 12 nucleotides agree with TRBD2. V lost 5 bases and J lost 6; bases outside the gene matches: 5. CDR3 length: 15 amino acids. Germline V gene sequence: CDR1 SGHTA, CDR2 FQGNSA.